Presented here are 15 T cell receptor beta chains from one specimen sequenced in a study of T cell changes during pregnancy in multiple sclerosis. Clones were sequenced by immunoSEQ multiplex PCR, and TCRdb holds only the in-frame ones, with some missing. The sample lists approximately 130,000 clones, 85% to 95% seen once, with less than 7.5% in the top ten. Sequenced material: peripheral blood, taken before pregnancy. These receptor sequences come from a female donor with multiple sclerosis, enrolled in a pregnancy study.

The chain joins TRBV6-1 to TRBJ1-3; D not certain. The CDR3 consists of 13 residues. V lost 8 bases, J lost 2 bases, and 10 bases lay in between. Germline V lookup: CDR1 MNHNS, CDR2 SASEGT. CDR3 DNA sequence: TGTGCCAGCCGATCCGGGGCTGGAAACACCATATATTTT. Translated, it gives CASRSGAGNTIYF.

The count of this clone is one. The chain employs TRBV7-9 and TRBJ1-3; D might be TRBD1 (6 bases). The CDR3 is 16 residues long. Trimming removed 4 bases at V and 3 bases at J, with 16 bases between. Germline V gene lookup returns CDR1 SEHNR and CDR2 FQNEAQ (reference sequence). The CDR3, as DNA: TGTGCCAGCAGCTCATTCAACGGACAGAATGGAAACACCATATATTTT. Amino acid sequence: CASSSFNGQNGNTIYF.

The chain uses TRBV21-1 and TRBJ1-5; the table names TRBD1, a call not compared with the DNA. TRBV21-1 is flagged as a pseudogene. The CDR3 consists of 16 residues. DNA for the CDR3: TGTGCCAGCAGCACCGGACCCGACAGGGTCAATCAGCCCCAGCATTTT. Translating gives CASSTGPDRVNQPQHF.

The chain employs TRBV23-1 and TRBJ1-1; no definite D call. TRBV23-1 is flagged as an ORF with uncertain function. The CDR3 is 15 residues long. V lost 6 bases to trimming and J lost 0 bases, with 14 bases between them. Here the CDR3 reads CASSPRSGVNTEAFF. The CDR3 nucleotides read TGCGCCAGCAGCCCCAGGAGCGGGGTGAACACTGAAGCTTTCTTT.

J is TRBJ1-2 and V is TRBV11-2; no definite D call. V was shortened by 4 bases and J by 5 bases, with 23 bases between the two germline ends. Germline lookup yields CDR1 SGHAT and CDR2 FQNNGV. This CDR3 has 17 amino acids. The CDR3 loop reads CASSSTWVRGQLYGYTF. DNA for the CDR3: TGTGCCAGCAGCTCGACCTGGGTACGGGGTCAACTTTATGGCTACACCTTC.

The chain recombines TRBV19 with TRBJ2-7; D remains ambiguous. Germline assignment: CDR1 LNHDA and CDR2 SQIVND (reference sequence). Trimming removed 3 bases at V and 4 bases at J, with 10 bases between. This CDR3 has 13 amino acids. CDR3 sequence (DNA): TGTGCCAGTAGTATTATCGGAGAGTACGAGCAGTACTTC. It specifies CASSIIGEYEQYF.

The rearrangement joins TRBV28 to TRBJ2-2; 13 positions match TRBD2. The CDR3 has 19 amino acids. Germline CDR1 reads MDHEN; CDR2 reads SYDVKM. Trimming cost V 1 base and J 0 bases; bases outside gene matches: 5. For the CDR3, the DNA is TGTGCCAGCAGTTTATACGGTACTAGCGGGAGGGCGAACACCGGGGAGCTGTTTTTT. Protein: CASSLYGTSGRANTGELFF.

The V and J genes are TRBV6-1 and TRBJ2-2; D is perhaps TRBD1 (6 bases). V lost 2 bases, J lost 5 bases, and 15 bases lay in between. The CDR3 sequence is 16 residues long. Germline CDR1 and CDR2: MNHNS and SASEGT. CDR3: CASSEFNRARTGELFF. The CDR3 region has the DNA TGTGCCAGCAGTGAATTTAACAGGGCGAGGACCGGGGAGCTGTTTTTT.

The chain couples TRBV7-9 to TRBJ2-6; no clear D gene. The CDR3 length is 16 residues. Germline values: CDR1 SEHNR, CDR2 FQNEAQ (reference sequence). Trimming took off 1 base at V and 2 bases at J, with 9 bases between the two ends. The CDR3 loop reads CASSLVRRAGANVLTF. The CDR3 DNA reads TGTGCCAGCAGCTTAGTTAGGAGAGCTGGGGCCAACGTCCTGACTTTC.

This clone was counted only a few times. The chain couples TRBV10-3 to TRBJ1-5; D is possibly TRBD1 (5 bases). Trimming took off 10 bases at V and 1 base at J, with 11 bases between the two ends. This CDR3 region has 13 residues. Germline V gene sequence: CDR1 ENHRY, CDR2 SYGVKD. CDR3 loop: CATHGASNQPQHF. The DNA of the CDR3 is TGTGCCACCCATGGGGCCAGCAATCAGCCCCAGCATTTT.

This chain connects TRBV4-2 to TRBJ2-2; 7 bases are a match to TRBD2. With V trimmed by 0 bases and J by 4 bases, 5 bases remained unmatched. Germline V lookup: CDR1 LGHNA, CDR2 YNFKEQ. The CDR3 length is 16 residues. The CDR3 nucleotides read TGTGCCAGCAGCCAAGAGGGAGGGGTGAGCACCGGGGAGCTGTTTTTT. It translates to CASSQEGGVSTGELFF.

The chain is built from TRBV10-3 and TRBJ2-3, with a weak D call TRBD2 (6 bases). This CDR3 spans 15 amino acids. Trimming shortened V by 3 bases and J by 0 bases, and 10 bases separated the two germline ends. Germline CDR1 and CDR2: ENHRY and SYGVKD. DNA for the CDR3: TGTGCCATCAGTGAAGGAGGGGACAGCACAGATACGCAGTATTTT. As protein: CAISEGGDSTDTQYF.

This clone is classed as medium-sized. The rearrangement uses TRBV10-3 and TRBJ1-1; possibly TRBD1 for D (6 bases). The ends were cut back, 7 bases at V and 3 bases at J, with 15 bases in the middle. The CDR3 totals 14 residues. Germline V gene data show CDR1 as ENHRY and CDR2 as SYGVKD. The CDR3, as DNA: TGTGCCATCACCCGGGGGGGCCCAGACACTGAAGCTTTCTTT. This gives the protein CAITRGGPDTEAFF.

The chain is built from TRBV19 and TRBJ2-1, with 9 bases aligning to TRBD2. V dropped 1 base and J dropped 6; count of bases not matched to a gene: 13. The CDR3 runs to 18 residues. Germline V lookup: CDR1 LNHDA, CDR2 SQIVND (reference sequence). CDR3 sequence (DNA): TGTGCCAGTAGTATAGGTCGCAGCGGGGGGTCTTTCTTCAATGAGCAGTTCTTC. As protein: CASSIGRSGGSFFNEQFF.

This chain uses TRBV4-1 with TRBJ2-2; D perhaps matches TRBD2 (5 bases). Germline lookup yields CDR1 MGHRA and CDR2 YSYEKL. Trimming took off 3 bases at V and 2 bases at J, with 13 bases between the two ends. The CDR3 sequence is 16 residues long. CDR3: CASSHPGSSNTGELFF. CDR3 bases: TGCGCCAGCAGCCATCCGGGGAGCTCAAACACCGGGGAGCTGTTTTTT.